This is a list of T cell receptor beta chains from one sample in a study of T cells after yellow fever vaccination. Each CDR3 protein is one row after TCRdb ran MiXCR on the 5' RACE reads. The sample lists under 150,000 distinct CDR3 sequences, roughly 8% seen once, with under 0.85% in the top ten. This sample comprised CD4+ T cells sorted from PBMCs, obtained 5 days after the yellow fever booster vaccination. Receptors originate from a man younger than 40 who received the YFV17D yellow fever vaccine. The CDR3 runs from the conserved cysteine through the conserved F or W. The D gene is left open where the match is weak. Expanded clones are given a class, and other clones once, few, many or no size at all.

j_call v_call d_call clone_size cdr3_nt cdr3_aa
TRBJ2-2 TRBV5-4 TRBD2 . TGTGCCAGCAGCGACGGGGGGGGGCTCGGCGGGGAGCTGTTTTTT CASSDGGGLGGELFF
TRBJ1-1 TRBV5-1 . many TGCGCCAGCAGCTTGGGCGATTTCACTGAAGCTTTCTTT CASSLGDFTEAFF
TRBJ2-3 TRBV9 . many TGTGCCAGCAGCGTAGCAGAGGGGTCGACAGATACGCAGTATTTT CASSVAEGSTDTQYF
TRBJ2-3 TRBV7-2 TRBD2 many TGTGCCAGCAGCACCGCGACTAGCGCCACAGATACGCAGTATTTT CASSTATSATDTQYF
TRBJ2-1 TRBV4-2 . many TGTGCCAGCAGCCAAGAAAAGAAGACTAAGGAGCTCTTC CASSQEKKTKELF
TRBJ2-6 TRBV15 . many TGTGCCACCAGCAGAGTCGAAAGGGCGAGAGGGGCCAACGTCCTGACTTTC CATSRVERARGANVLTF
TRBJ1-6 TRBV7-2 . many TGTGCCAGCAAAAGAGGACAGAACTCCTATAATTCACCCCTCCACTTT CASKRGQNSYNSPLHF
TRBJ2-2 TRBV4-3 TRBD2 many TGCGCCAGCAGCCAGTATCCGGGACTAGCGGGCTCGGTCGGGGAGCTGTTTTTT CASSQYPGLAGSVGELFF
TRBJ1-2 TRBV28 . . TGTGCCAGCAGTTTTCTCCAGGGAGGCTACACCTTC CASSFLQGGYTF
TRBJ2-7 TRBV20-1 TRBD2 many TGCAGTGCTAGAACGACTAGCGGGAGCCACGAGCAGTACTTC CSARTTSGSHEQYF
TRBJ2-7 TRBV7-6 . many TGTGCCAGCAGCATGGCCAAGGACTACGAGCAGTACTTC CASSMAKDYEQYF
TRBJ2-1 TRBV5-1 . many TGCGCCAGCAGCTCCTTTCCGGGCGATGAGCAGTTCTTC CASSSFPGDEQFF
TRBJ2-7 TRBV6-5 TRBD2 many TGTGCCAGCAGTTACTCGAGGGAAAGTAGCGGGGTTTCCTACGAGCAGTACTTC CASSYSRESSGVSYEQYF
TRBJ2-7 TRBV20-1 . many TGCAGTGCTGAAAGACAGGGAGGGGACGAGCAGTACTTC CSAERQGGDEQYF
TRBJ2-5 TRBV28 TRBD2 many TGTGCCAGCAGGACGCCGGGAGGTGGGACCCAGTACTTC CASRTPGGGTQYF
TRBJ2-5 TRBV7-8 TRBD2 many TGTGCCAGCAGCTGGAGCGGGAGAGGAGAGACCCAGTACTTC CASSWSGRGETQYF
TRBJ2-3 TRBV20-1 . many TGCAGTGCTAGAGGGGTTTCAGCGGGCACAGATACGCAGTATTTT CSARGVSAGTDTQYF
TRBJ2-1 TRBV4-3 . . TGCGCCAGCAGCCAAGGGGGGCGTAGCCTAGTGGATGAGCAGTTCTTC CASSQGGRSLVDEQFF
TRBJ2-1 TRBV7-3 . many TGTGCCAGCAGCCCCTCAATTACGAATGAGCAGTTCTTC CASSPSITNEQFF
TRBJ2-7 TRBV14 . many TGTGCCAGCAGCATCGGGCTAGCTGCCTCCTACGAGCAGTACTTC CASSIGLAASYEQYF